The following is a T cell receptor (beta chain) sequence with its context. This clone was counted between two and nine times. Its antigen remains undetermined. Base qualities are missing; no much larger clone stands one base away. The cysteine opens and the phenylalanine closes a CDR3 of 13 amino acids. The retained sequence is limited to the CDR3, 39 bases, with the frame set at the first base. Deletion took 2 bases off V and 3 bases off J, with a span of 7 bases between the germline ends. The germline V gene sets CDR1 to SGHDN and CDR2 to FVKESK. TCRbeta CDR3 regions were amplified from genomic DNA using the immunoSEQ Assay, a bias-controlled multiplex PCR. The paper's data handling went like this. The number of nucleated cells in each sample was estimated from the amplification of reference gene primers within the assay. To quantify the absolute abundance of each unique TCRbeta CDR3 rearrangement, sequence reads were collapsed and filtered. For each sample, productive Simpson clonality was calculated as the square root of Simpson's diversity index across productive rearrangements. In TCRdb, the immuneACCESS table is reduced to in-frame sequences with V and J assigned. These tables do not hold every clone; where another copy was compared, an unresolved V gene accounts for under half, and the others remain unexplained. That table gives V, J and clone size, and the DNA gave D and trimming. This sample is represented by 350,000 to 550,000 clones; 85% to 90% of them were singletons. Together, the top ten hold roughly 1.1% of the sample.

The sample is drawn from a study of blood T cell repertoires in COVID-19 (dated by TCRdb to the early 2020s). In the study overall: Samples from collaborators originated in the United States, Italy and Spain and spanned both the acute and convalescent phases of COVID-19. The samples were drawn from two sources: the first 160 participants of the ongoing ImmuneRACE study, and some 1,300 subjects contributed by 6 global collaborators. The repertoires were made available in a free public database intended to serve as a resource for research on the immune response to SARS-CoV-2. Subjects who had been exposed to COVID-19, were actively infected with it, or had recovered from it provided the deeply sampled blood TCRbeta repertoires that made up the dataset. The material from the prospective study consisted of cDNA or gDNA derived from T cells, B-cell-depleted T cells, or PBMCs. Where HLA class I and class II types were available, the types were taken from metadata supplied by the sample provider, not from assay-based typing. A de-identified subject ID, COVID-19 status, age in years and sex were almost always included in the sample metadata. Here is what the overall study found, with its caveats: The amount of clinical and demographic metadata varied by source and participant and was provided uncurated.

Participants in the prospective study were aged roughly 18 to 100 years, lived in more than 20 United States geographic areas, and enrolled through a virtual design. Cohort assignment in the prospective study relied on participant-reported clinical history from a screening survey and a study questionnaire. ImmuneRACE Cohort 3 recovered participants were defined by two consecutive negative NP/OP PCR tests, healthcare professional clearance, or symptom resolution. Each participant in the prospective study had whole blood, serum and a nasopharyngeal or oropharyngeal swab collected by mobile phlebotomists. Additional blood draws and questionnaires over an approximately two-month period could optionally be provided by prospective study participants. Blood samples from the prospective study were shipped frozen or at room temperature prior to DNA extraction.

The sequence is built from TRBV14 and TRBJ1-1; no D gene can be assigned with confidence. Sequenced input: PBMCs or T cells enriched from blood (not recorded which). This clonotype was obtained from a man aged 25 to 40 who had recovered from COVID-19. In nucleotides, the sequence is TGTGCCAGCAGCCAATACAGAGACACTGAAGCTTTCTTT. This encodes CASSQYRDTEAFF.